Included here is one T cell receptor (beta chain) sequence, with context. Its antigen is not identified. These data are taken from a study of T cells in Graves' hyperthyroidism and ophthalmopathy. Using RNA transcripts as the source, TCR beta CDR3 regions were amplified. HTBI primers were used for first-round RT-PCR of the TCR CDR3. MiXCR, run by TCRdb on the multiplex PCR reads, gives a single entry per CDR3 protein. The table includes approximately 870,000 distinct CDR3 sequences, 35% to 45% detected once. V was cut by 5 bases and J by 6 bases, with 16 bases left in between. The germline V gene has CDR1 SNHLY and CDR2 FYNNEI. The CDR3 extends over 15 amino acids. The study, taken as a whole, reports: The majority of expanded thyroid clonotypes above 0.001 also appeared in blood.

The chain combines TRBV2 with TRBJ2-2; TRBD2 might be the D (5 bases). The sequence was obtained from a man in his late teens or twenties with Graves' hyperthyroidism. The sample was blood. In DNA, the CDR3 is TGTGCCAGCAGTTACGAACTAGAGGCCGCCGGGGAGCTGTTTTTT. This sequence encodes CASSYELEAAGELFF.